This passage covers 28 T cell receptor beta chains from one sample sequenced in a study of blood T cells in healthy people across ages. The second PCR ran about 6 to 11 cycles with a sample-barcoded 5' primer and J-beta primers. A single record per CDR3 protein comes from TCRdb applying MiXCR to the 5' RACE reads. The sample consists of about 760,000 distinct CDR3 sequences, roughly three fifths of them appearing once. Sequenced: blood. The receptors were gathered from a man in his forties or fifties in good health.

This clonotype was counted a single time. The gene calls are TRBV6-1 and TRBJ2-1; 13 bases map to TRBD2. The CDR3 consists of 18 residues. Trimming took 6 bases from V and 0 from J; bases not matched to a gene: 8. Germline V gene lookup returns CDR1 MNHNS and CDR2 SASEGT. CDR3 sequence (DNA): TGTGCCAGCAGCCTTACCGGGACTAGCGGGATCTCCTACAATGAGCAGTTCTTC. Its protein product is CASSLTGTSGISYNEQFF.

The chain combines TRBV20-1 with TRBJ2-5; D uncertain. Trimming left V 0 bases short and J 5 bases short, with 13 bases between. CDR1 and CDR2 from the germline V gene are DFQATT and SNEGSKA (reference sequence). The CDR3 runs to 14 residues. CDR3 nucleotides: TGCAGTGCTAGAGATGTCCAAAGGGTGGAGACCCAGTACTTC. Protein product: CSARDVQRVETQYF.

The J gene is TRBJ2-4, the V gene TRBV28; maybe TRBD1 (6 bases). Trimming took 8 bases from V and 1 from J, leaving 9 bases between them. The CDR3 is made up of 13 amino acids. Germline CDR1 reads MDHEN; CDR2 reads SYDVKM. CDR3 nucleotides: TGTGCCAGCGGGACAAACGCCAAAAACATTCAGTACTTC. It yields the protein CASGTNAKNIQYF.

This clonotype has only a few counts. The CDR3 loop reads CASSDLRGGPETQYF. CDR3 bases: TGCGCCAGCAGCGATCTTCGGGGGGGCCCAGAGACCCAGTACTTC. The V gene is TRBV5-1, the J gene TRBJ2-5; TRBD2 aligns across 8 bases. Unmatched junction bases numbered 9, after V lost 4 bases and J lost 4 bases. The germline V gene has CDR1 SGHRS and CDR2 YFSETQ. The CDR3 has 15 residues. Full variable domain (rest looked up from reference TRBV5-1 and TRBJ2-5): KAGVTQTPRYLIKTRGQQVTLSCSPISGHRSVSWYQQTPGQGLQFLFEYFSETQRNKGNFPGRFSGRQFSNSRSEMNVSTLELGDSALYLCASSDLRGGPETQYFGPGTRLLVL.

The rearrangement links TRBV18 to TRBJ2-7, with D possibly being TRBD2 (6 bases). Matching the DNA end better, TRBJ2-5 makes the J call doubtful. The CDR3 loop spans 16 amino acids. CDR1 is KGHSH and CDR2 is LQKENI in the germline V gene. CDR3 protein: CASSPYVGGHQETQYF. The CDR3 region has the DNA TGTGCCAGCTCACCTTATGTCGGGGGACACCAAGAGACCCAGTACTTC.

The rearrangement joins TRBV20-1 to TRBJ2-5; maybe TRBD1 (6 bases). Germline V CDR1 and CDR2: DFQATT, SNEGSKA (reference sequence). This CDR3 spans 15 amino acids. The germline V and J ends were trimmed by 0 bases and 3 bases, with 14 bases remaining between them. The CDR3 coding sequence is TGCAGTGCTAGAGATTCGCGGACAGCAAAAGAGACCCAGTACTTC. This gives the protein CSARDSRTAKETQYF.

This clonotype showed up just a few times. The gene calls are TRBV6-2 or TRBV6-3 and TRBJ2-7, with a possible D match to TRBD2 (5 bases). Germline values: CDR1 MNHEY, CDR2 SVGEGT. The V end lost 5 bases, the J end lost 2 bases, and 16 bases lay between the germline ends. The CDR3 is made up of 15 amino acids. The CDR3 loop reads CASSPPQMGAYEQYF. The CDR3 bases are TGTGCCAGCAGTCCGCCCCAAATGGGAGCCTACGAGCAGTACTTC.

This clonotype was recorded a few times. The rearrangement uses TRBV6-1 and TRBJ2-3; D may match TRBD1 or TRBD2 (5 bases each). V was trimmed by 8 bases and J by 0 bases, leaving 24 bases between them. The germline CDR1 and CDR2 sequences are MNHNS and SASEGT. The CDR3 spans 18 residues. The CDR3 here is CASPLIRDRASSTDTQYF. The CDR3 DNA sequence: TGTGCCAGCCCCCTGATAAGGGACCGAGCTTCTAGCACAGATACGCAGTATTTT.

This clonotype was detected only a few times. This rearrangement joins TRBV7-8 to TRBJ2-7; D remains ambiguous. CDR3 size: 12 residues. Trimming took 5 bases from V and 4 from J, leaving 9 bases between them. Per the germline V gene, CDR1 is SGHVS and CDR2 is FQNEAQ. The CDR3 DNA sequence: TGTGCCAGCAGCCCCCAAAAGTACGAGCAGTACTTC. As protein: CASSPQKYEQYF.

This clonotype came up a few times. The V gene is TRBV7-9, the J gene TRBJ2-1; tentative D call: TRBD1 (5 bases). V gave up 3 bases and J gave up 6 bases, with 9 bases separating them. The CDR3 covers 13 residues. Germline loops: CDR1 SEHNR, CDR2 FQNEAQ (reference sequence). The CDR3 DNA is TGTGCCAGCAGCTTTTCAGGGATCAATGAGCAGTTCTTC. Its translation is CASSFSGINEQFF.

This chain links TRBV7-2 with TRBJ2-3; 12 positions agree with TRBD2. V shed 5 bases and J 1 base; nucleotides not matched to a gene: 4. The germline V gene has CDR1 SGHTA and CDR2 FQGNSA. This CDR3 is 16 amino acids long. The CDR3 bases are TGTGCCAGCAGCGTCCGACTAGCGGGGGGCACAGATACGCAGTATTTT. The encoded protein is CASSVRLAGGTDTQYF.

The CDR3 protein is CATSDLEQNYGYTF. Written as DNA, the CDR3 is TGTGCCACCAGTGATTTGGAACAGAACTATGGCTACACCTTC. The chain carries TRBV24-1 and TRBJ1-2, with D unresolved. Germline V gene sequence: CDR1 KGHDR, CDR2 SFDVKD. Trimming shortened V by 0 bases and J by 2 bases, and 6 bases separated the two germline ends. CDR3 length: 14 residues.

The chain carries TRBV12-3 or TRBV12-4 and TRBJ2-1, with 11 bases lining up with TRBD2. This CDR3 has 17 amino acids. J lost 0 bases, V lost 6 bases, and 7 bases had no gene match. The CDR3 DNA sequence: TGTGCCAGCAGCCCAATCCTAGCGGGGGGCTCCTACAATGAGCAGTTCTTC. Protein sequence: CASSPILAGGSYNEQFF.

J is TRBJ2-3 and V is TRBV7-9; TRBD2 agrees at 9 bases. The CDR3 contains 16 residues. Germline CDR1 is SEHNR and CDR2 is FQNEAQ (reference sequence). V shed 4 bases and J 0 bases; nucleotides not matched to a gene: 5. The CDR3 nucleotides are TGTGCCAGCAGCTCCCGGACTAGCGCAAGCACAGATACGCAGTATTTT. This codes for CASSSRTSASTDTQYF.

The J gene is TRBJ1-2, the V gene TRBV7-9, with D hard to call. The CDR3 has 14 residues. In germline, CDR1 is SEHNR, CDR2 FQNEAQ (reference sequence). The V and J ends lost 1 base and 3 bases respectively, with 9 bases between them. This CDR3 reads CASSLGRRDYGYTF. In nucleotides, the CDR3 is TGTGCCAGCAGCTTAGGGAGGCGGGACTATGGCTACACCTTC.

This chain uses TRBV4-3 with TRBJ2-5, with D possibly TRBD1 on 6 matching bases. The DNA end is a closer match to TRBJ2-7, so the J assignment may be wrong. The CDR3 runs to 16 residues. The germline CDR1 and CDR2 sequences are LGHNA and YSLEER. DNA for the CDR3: TGCGCCAGCAGCCAACAATGGACAGATCCTTCCTACGAGCAGTACTTC. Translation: CASSQQWTDPSYEQYF.

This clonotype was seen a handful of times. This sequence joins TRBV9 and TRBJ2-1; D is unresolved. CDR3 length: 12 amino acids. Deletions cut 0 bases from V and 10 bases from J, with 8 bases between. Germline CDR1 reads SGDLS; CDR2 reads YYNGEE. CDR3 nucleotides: TGTGCCAGCAGCGTAGTCCAGGCCGAGCAGTTCTTC. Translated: CASSVVQAEQFF.

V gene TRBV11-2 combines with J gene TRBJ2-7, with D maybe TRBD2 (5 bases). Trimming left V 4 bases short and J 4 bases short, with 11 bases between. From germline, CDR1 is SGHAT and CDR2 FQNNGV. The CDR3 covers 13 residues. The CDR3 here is CASSSASQYEQYF. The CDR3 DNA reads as TGTGCCAGCAGCTCAGCTAGCCAATACGAGCAGTACTTC.

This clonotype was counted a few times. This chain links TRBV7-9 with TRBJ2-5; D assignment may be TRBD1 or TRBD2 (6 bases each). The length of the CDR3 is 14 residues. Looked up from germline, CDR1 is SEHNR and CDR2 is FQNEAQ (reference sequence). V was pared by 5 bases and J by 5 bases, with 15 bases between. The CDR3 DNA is TGTGCCAGCAGCCCCGGGGGACAAATCGAGACCCAGTACTTC. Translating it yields CASSPGGQIETQYF.

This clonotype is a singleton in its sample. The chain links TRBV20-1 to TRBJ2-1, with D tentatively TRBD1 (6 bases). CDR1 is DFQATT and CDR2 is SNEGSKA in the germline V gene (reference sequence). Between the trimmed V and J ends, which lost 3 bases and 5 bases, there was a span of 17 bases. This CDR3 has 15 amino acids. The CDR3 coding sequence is TGCAGTGCTAGCAGGGGCCCGAAATCCGACAATGAGCAGTTCTTC. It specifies CSASRGPKSDNEQFF.

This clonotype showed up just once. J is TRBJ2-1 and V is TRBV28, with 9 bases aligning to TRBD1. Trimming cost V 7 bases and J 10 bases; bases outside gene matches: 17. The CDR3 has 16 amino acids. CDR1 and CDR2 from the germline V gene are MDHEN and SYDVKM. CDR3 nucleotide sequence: TGTGCCAGCAATTCCCGAGACAGGGGGATTTCCTACGAGCAGTTCTTC. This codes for CASNSRDRGISYEQFF.

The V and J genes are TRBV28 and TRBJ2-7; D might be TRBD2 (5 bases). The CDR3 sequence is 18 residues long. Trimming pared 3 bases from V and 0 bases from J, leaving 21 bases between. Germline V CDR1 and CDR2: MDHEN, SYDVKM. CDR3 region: CASSLGSGIPKSSYEQYF. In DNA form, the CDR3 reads TGTGCCAGCAGTTTGGGGAGCGGCATACCAAAGAGCTCCTACGAGCAGTACTTC.

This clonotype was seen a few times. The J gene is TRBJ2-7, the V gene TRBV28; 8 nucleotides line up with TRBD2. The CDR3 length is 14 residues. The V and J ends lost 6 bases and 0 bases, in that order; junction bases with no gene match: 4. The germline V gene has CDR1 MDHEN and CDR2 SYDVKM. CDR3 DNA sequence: TGTGCCAGCAGGCTCGGGAGGGCCTCCTACGAGCAGTACTTC. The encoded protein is CASRLGRASYEQYF. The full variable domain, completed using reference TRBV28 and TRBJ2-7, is DVKVTQSSRYLVKRTGEKVFLECVQDMDHENMFWYRQDPGLGLRLIYFSYDVKMKEKGDIPEGYSVSREKKERFSLILESASTNQTSMYLCASRLGRASYEQYFGPGTRLTVT.

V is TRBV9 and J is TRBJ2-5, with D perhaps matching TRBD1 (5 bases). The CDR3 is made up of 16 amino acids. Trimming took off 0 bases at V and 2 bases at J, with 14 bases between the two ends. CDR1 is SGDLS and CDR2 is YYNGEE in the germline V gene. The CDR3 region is CASSVGATDNQETQYF. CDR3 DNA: TGTGCCAGCAGCGTAGGAGCGACAGATAATCAAGAGACCCAGTACTTC.

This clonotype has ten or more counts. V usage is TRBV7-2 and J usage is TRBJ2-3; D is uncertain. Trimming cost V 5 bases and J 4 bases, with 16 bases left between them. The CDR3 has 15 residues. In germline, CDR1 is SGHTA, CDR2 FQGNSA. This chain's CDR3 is CASSPEVIIADTQYF. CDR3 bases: TGTGCCAGCAGCCCCGAAGTTATAATTGCAGATACGCAGTATTTT.

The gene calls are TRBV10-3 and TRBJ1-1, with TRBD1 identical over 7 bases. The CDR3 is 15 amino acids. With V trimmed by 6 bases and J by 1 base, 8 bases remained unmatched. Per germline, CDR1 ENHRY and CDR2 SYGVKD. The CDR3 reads CAISKTGEENTEAFF. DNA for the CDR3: TGTGCCATCAGCAAAACAGGGGAGGAGAACACTGAAGCTTTCTTT.

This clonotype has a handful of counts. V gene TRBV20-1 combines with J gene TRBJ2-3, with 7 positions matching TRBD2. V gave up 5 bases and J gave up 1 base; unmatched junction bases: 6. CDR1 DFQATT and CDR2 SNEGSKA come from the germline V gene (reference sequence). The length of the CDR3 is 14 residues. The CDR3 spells CSAAGLAGTDTQYF. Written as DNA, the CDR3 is TGCAGTGCTGCCGGGCTAGCGGGCACAGATACGCAGTATTTT.

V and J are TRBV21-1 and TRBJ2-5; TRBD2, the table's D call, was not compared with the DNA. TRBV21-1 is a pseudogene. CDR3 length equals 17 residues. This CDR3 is CASQRSPMTSGQETQYF. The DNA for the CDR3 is TGTGCCAGCCAACGGTCCCCGATGACTAGCGGCCAAGAGACCCAGTACTTC.